This T cell receptor beta chain was sequenced during a study of blood T cells in healthy people across ages. This clonotype was detected a few times. Next came a second PCR, run for about 6 to 12 cycles, which used a sample-barcoded 5' primer along with a J-beta primer mix. TCRdb passed the 5' RACE reads through MiXCR, listing each CDR3 protein once. The data contain about 1.7 million distinct CDR3 sequences, roughly 27% of them singletons. Between the trimmed V and J ends, which lost 5 bases and 7 bases, there was a span of 17 bases. This CDR3 contains 14 residues. The germline V gene has CDR1 SGHTA and CDR2 FQGNSA.

The sample consisted of blood. The clonotype was recovered from a woman aged 25 to 39 in good health. The J gene is TRBJ2-5, the V gene TRBV7-2; the D call may be TRBD1 or TRBD2 (5 bases each). The CDR3 region has the DNA TGTGCCAGCAGCCGGGACCTAAGAGTCGGGACCCAGTACTTC. This translates into CASSRDLRVGTQYF. Complete variable domain (other parts from reference TRBV7-2 and TRBJ2-5): GAGVSQSPSNKVTEKGKDVELRCDPISGHTALYWYRQSLGQGLEFLIYFQGNSAPDKSGLPSDRFSAERTGGSVSTLTIQRTQQEDSAVYLCASSRDLRVGTQYFGPGTRLLVL.